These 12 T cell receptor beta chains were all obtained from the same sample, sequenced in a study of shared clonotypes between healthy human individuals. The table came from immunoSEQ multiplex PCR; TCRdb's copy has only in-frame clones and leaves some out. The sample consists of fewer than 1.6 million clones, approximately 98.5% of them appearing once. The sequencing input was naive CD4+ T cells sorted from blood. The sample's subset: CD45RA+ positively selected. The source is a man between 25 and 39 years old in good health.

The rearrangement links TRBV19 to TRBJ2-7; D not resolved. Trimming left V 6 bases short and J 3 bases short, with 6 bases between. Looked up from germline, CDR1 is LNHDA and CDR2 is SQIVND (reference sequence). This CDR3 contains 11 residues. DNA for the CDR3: TGTGCCAGTAGATCGGACTACGAGCAGTACTTC. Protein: CASRSDYEQYF.

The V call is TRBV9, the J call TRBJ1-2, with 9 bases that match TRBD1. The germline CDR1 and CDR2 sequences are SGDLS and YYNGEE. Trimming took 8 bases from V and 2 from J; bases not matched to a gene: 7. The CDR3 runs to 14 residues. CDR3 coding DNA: TGTGCCAGGAAGGGGACAGGGAAGAACTATGGCTACACCTTC. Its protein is CARKGTGKNYGYTF.

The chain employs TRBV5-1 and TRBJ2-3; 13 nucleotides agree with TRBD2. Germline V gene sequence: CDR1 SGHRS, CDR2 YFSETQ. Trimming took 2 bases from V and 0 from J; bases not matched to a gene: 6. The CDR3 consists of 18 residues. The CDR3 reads CASSFGLAGVGSTDTQYF. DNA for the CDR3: TGCGCCAGCAGCTTCGGACTAGCGGGAGTTGGGAGCACAGATACGCAGTATTTT. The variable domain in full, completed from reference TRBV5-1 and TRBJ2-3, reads KAGVTQTPRYLIKTRGQQVTLSCSPISGHRSVSWYQQTPGQGLQFLFEYFSETQRNKGNFPGRFSGRQFSNSRSEMNVSTLELGDSALYLCASSFGLAGVGSTDTQYFGPGTRLTVL.

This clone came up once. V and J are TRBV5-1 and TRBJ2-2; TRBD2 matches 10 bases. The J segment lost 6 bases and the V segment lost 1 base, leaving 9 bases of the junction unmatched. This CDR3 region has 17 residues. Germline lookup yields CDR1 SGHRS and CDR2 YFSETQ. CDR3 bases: TGCGCCAGCAGCTTGTTTACCCTAGCGGGGGCCCCCGGGGAGCTGTTTTTT. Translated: CASSLFTLAGAPGELFF.

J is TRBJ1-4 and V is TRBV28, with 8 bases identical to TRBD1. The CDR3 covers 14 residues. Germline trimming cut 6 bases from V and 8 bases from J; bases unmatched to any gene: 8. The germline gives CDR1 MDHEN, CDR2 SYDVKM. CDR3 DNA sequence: TGTGCCAGCAGGGCTCGGACAGGGTCCGAAAAACTGTTTTTT. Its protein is CASRARTGSEKLFF.

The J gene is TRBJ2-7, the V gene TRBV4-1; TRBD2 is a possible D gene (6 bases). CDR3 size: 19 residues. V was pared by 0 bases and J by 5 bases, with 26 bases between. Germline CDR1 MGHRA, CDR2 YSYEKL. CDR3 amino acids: CASSQEPSDRLVSVHEQYF. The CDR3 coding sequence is TGCGCCAGCAGCCAAGAGCCTAGCGACCGTTTGGTATCTGTCCACGAGCAGTACTTC.

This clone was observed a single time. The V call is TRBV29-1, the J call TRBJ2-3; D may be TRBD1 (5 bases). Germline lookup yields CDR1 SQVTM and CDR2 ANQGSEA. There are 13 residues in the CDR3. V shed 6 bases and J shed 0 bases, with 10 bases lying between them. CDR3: CSVRTSSTDTQYF. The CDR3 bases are TGCAGCGTCAGGACATCTAGCACAGATACGCAGTATTTT.

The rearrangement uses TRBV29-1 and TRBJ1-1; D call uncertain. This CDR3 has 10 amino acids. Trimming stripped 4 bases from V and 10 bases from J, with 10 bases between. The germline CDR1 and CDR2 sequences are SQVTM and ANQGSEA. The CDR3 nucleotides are TGCAGCGTTGGCCCTATGCCAGCTTTCTTT. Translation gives CSVGPMPAFF.

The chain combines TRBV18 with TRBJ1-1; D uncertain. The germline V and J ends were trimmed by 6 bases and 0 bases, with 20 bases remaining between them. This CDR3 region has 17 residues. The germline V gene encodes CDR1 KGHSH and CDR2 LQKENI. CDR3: CASSLIWSLDMNTEAFF. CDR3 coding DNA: TGTGCCAGCTCCCTAATCTGGAGCCTCGACATGAACACTGAAGCTTTCTTT.

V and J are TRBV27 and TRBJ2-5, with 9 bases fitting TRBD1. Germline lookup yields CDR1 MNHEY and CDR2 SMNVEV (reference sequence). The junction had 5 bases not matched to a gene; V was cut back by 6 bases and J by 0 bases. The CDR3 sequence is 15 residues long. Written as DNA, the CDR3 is TGTGCCAGCAGGACAGGGGGACTATACCAAGAGACCCAGTACTTC. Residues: CASRTGGLYQETQYF.

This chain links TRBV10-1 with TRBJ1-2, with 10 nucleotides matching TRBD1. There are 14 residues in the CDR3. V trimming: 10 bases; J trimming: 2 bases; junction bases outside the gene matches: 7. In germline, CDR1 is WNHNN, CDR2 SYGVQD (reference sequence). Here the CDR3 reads CAKDRGQGNYGYTF. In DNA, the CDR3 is TGCGCCAAAGACAGGGGGCAAGGGAACTATGGCTACACCTTC.

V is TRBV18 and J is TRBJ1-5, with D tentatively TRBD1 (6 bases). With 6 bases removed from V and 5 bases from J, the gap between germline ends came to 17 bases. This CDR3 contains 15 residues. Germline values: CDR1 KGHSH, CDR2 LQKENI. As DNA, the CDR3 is TGTGCCAGCTCCGAGATACGGGGGGCTTATCAGCCCCAGCATTTT. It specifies CASSEIRGAYQPQHF.